The 8 T cell receptor beta chains below were found in one sample sequenced in a study of cytomegalovirus exposure and HLA in healthy donors. The PCR was carried out with 60 Vbeta primers and 13 Jbeta primers. This table comes from immunoSEQ multiplex PCR, and its TCRdb copy is limited to in-frame clones, with some not included. The sample has 150,000 to 200,000 clones; around four fifths are singletons. Sequenced input: PBMCs. These receptors came from a man between 18 and 35 years old in good health and CMV-seropositive.

V is TRBV15 and J is TRBJ2-2; tentatively, D is TRBD2 (5 bases). V lost 5 bases, J lost 9 bases, and 25 bases lay in between. The CDR3 sequence is 17 residues long. The germline CDR1 and CDR2 sequences are LNHNV and YYDKDF (reference sequence). The CDR3: CATSPTIDRDWKRELFF. The CDR3 DNA reads TGTGCCACCAGCCCCACTATAGACCGGGATTGGAAGAGGGAGCTGTTTTTT.

The chain links TRBV10-3 to TRBJ1-5; 7 bases align to TRBD1. Trimming cost V 6 bases and J 4 bases; bases outside gene matches: 6. Looked up from germline, CDR1 is ENHRY and CDR2 is SYGVKD. The CDR3 spans 14 residues. The CDR3 DNA reads as TGTGCCATCAGCCGGGACAGTATAAATCAGCCCCAGCATTTT. Protein sequence: CAISRDSINQPQHF.

The gene calls are TRBV5-1 and TRBJ2-4, with D possibly being TRBD2 (5 bases). V gave up 1 base and J gave up 3 bases, with 17 bases separating them. Per the germline V gene, CDR1 is SGHRS and CDR2 is YFSETQ. The CDR3 totals 17 residues. The CDR3 loop is CASSLKNRGAVKNIQYF. DNA for the CDR3: TGCGCCAGCAGCTTGAAGAATCGAGGAGCGGTCAAAAACATTCAGTACTTC.

The V call is TRBV28, the J call TRBJ1-5; a weak D match, TRBD1 (6 bases). Per the germline V gene, CDR1 is MDHEN and CDR2 is SYDVKM. Trimming took 6 bases from V and 3 from J, leaving 21 bases between them. CDR3 length: 17 residues. The CDR3 reads CASSRISSDSLNQPQHF. The DNA of the CDR3 is TGTGCCAGCAGCCGTATCTCATCGGACAGCCTCAATCAGCCCCAGCATTTT.

V usage is TRBV7-9 and J usage is TRBJ2-1; the D gene is possibly TRBD2 (6 bases). CDR3 length: 13 amino acids. V was pared by 1 base and J by 7 bases, with 8 bases between. Germline V lookup: CDR1 SEHNR, CDR2 FQNEAQ (reference sequence). The CDR3 here is CASSLGLVNEQFF. CDR3 DNA sequence: TGTGCCAGCAGCTTAGGACTAGTGAATGAGCAGTTCTTC.

V and J are TRBV29-1 and TRBJ1-2; D not resolved. The CDR3 is 10 amino acids. CDR1 is SQVTM, CDR2 ANQGSEA, per germline. Deletions cut 2 bases from V and 7 bases from J, with 5 bases between. CDR3 sequence reads: CSVEFGGYTF. In DNA form, the CDR3 reads TGCAGCGTTGAATTCGGTGGCTACACCTTC.

The chain links TRBV5-1 to TRBJ2-5, with 7 bases that match TRBD2. The V gene end was trimmed by 1 base and the J gene end by 5 bases; junction bases not matched to a gene: 11. This CDR3 has 16 amino acids. The germline gives CDR1 SGHRS, CDR2 YFSETQ. The CDR3 here is CASSLFGGGPRETQYF. The CDR3 bases are TGCGCCAGCAGCTTGTTTGGGGGAGGGCCGAGGGAGACCCAGTACTTC.

The chain couples TRBV7-6 to TRBJ2-7, with TRBD1 identical over 9 bases. This CDR3 spans 16 amino acids. The ends lost 2 bases at V and 4 bases at J; junction bases unmatched: 9. The germline V gene encodes CDR1 SGHVS and CDR2 FNYEAQ. This CDR3 is CASSLTPDRGRYEQYF. CDR3 sequence (DNA): TGTGCCAGCAGCTTAACGCCCGACAGGGGGAGATACGAGCAGTACTTC.